The sequence of this TCR beta chain was determined in a study of T cell responses to AZD1222 COVID-19 vaccine (dated by TCRdb to the early 2020s). As for the study more broadly: AZD1222 recipients given second doses at about 4 weeks or at about 12 weeks were pooled, since spike-specific TCR depth and breadth were not found to differ between the two schedules. TCR sequencing covered roughly 230 trial participants: some 210 given two doses of AZD1222 and around 25 given two doses of MenACWY control vaccine. Trial participants were enrolled by age into 18-55, 56-69 and 70-plus year subgroups, with about 150, 27 and 61 TCR-sequenced participants respectively.

In the paper's terms, the time point label means: baseline before first vaccination. Samples from vaccinated people were obtained from the UK trials COV001 and COV002, which included a single-blind randomized controlled phase 2/3 trial of AZD1222 (ChAdOx1 nCoV-19) in healthy adults. Trial participant PBMC samples were collected at day 0 and day 28 after the second dose for TCRbeta chain sequencing. A note on this clone: The antigen it recognizes is unknown. Base qualities are not recorded, but no much larger clone differs from it by a single base.

Beyond this particular receptor, the publication reports: Epitopes outside the regions mutated in the B.1.351 and B.1.1.7 variants were reportedly recognized by nearly half of the unique spike-specific TCRs. Most participants were white British and females outnumbered males, and the authors suggested that clonal diversity may have been underestimated. Spike-specific TCR breadth and depth rose significantly after two AZD1222 doses compared with day 0 and with MenACWY recipients. In the small 56-69-year group, the increase in depth fell short of significance, most likely because of low power. The vaccine-associated CD4 TCRs covered the entire spike protein, and the dominant responses fell in regions 160-218 and 743-854. Because no day 14 peak-response samples were available, the repertoires could be characterized only after the peak T cell response. Conclusions about previously exposed vaccinees are limited because only a handful of AZD1222 recipients were SARS-CoV-2 seropositive at baseline.

The germline V gene provides CDR1 MDHEN and CDR2 SYDVKM. From its cysteine to its phenylalanine, the CDR3 spans 18 amino acids. The entry retains the CDR3 DNA only, 54 bases that are in frame from base 1. V has 4 bases trimmed and J has 4 bases trimmed; junction bases matching no gene number 14. The CDR3 regions of human TCRbeta chains were analyzed by immunosequencing. In the original analysis: Repertoire TCRs were matched against a reference library of SARS-CoV-2-specific TCRs generated with the MIRA antigen-specificity platform. Breadth was defined as the fraction of unique TCRs that were SARS-CoV-2-associated, and depth was defined as the fraction of total T cells that were SARS-CoV-2-associated. Using the MIRA data, every spike-specific TCR was mapped to the spike region that the TCR reacted to and assigned to either a CD4 or a CD8 class. Log10-transformed breadth and depth values were compared by one-way ANOVA with Sidak's multiple comparisons tests. TCRdb retrieved this table from immuneACCESS and kept in-frame rearrangements only. Not all clones are present; in checked studies, unresolved V genes account for under half, and no reason is known for the remainder. V and J calls and clone size are given by that table; D and trimming were obtained from the DNA. For this sample there are 150,000 to 180,000 clones; around nine tenths appear just once. The top ten clonotypes cover approximately 17% of the sample.

The receptor was derived from an adult in good health. The sample in question was peripheral blood, obtained on day 0 of AZD1222 vaccination. Rearrangement joined TRBV28 to TRBJ1-4, and 8 bases in between align with TRBD1. The CDR3: CASSSFQGASGDNEKLFF. At the DNA level, the sequence is TGTGCCAGCAGTTCCTTTCAGGGGGCGAGCGGGGATAATGAAAAACTGTTTTTT. Reference TRBV28 and TRBJ1-4 genes cover what lies past the CDR3, so the full variable domain is DVKVTQSSRYLVKRTGEKVFLECVQDMDHENMFWYRQDPGLGLRLIYFSYDVKMKEKGDIPEGYSVSREKKERFSLILESASTNQTSMYLCASSSFQGASGDNEKLFFGSGTQLSVL.